Presented here are 22 T cell receptor beta chains from one specimen sequenced in a study of T cells in tuberculosis. The table came from immunoSEQ multiplex PCR; TCRdb's copy has only in-frame clones and leaves some out. This table holds around 60,000 clones, 81% found once. After thawing and overnight rest, PBMC were stained with GMM-loaded CD1B tetramer, viability dye and anti-CD3 for sorting. The CD1B tetramers carried C32 glucose monomycolate purified from Rhodococcus equi. The sample was CD1b-GMM tetramer-negative cells sorted from PBMCs. Source of these receptors: an adult woman with latent tuberculosis.

This rearrangement joins TRBV5-6 to TRBJ1-3; 10 bases match TRBD1. Germline-derived CDR1 and CDR2 are SGHDT and YYEEEE. This CDR3 has 17 amino acids. V shed 2 bases, J shed 3 bases, and the junction held 8 bases outside the gene matches. The DNA for the CDR3 is TGTGCCAGCAGCTTCCCCGACAGGGGGCGAAGTGGAAACACCATATATTTT. Protein: CASSFPDRGRSGNTIYF.

This clone was seen only once. This sequence joins TRBV5-4 and TRBJ1-2, with a possible D match to TRBD1 (5 bases). V lost 3 bases and J 1 base, leaving 13 bases between the germline ends. The CDR3 is made up of 15 amino acids. Germline-derived CDR1 and CDR2 are SGHNT and YYREEE (reference sequence). The CDR3 coding sequence is TGTGCCAGCAGCTCCGGGGGGGTATATAACTATGGCTACACCTTC. The encoded protein is CASSSGGVYNYGYTF. The whole variable domain, remainder taken from reference TRBV5-4 and TRBJ1-2, is ETGVTQSPTHLIKTRGQQVTLRCSSQSGHNTVSWYQQALGQGPQFIFQYYREEENGRGNFPPRFSGLQFPNYSSELNVNALELDDSALYLCASSSGGVYNYGYTFGSGTRLTVV.

The chain couples TRBV7-2 to TRBJ2-5, with 8 bases matching TRBD1. V shed 5 bases and J 5 bases; nucleotides not matched to a gene: 10. The length of the CDR3 is 15 residues. Germline CDR1 and CDR2: SGHTA and FQGNSA. This chain's CDR3 is CASSPSRDRFETQYF. CDR3 nucleotide sequence: TGTGCCAGCAGCCCGTCCCGGGACAGGTTTGAGACCCAGTACTTC.

This clone was detected only once. This chain joins TRBV6-5 and TRBJ2-1; 8 bases map to TRBD2. The V gene's germline CDR1 is MNHEY and CDR2 SVGAGI. The ends lost 2 bases at V and 7 bases at J; junction bases unmatched: 10. This CDR3 contains 16 residues. This CDR3 is CASSYRGREAGNEQFF. The CDR3 nucleotides read TGTGCCAGCAGTTACCGGGGGCGGGAGGCGGGGAATGAGCAGTTCTTC.

The genes are TRBV28 and TRBJ2-1, with 9 nucleotides matching TRBD1. V lost 4 bases and J lost 8; bases outside the gene matches: 12. The CDR3 is made up of 16 amino acids. CDR1 is MDHEN and CDR2 is SYDVKM in the germline V gene. CDR3 residues: CASSSSGDRDFDEQFF. The CDR3 DNA follows: TGTGCCAGCAGTTCGAGCGGGGACAGGGACTTCGATGAGCAGTTCTTC.

The rearrangement uses TRBV4-2 and TRBJ2-1; 9 bases line up with TRBD2. V shed 1 base and J 13 bases; nucleotides not matched to a gene: 20. The CDR3 has 18 residues. Germline CDR1 reads LGHNA; CDR2 reads YNFKEQ. The chain's CDR3 is CASSQALSSSGRSSVQFF. CDR3 DNA sequence: TGTGCCAGCAGCCAAGCCTTATCTTCGAGCGGGAGGTCTTCGGTCCAGTTCTTC.

The V and J genes are TRBV11-1 and TRBJ2-5; D gene ambiguous. The V and J ends lost 2 bases and 1 base respectively, with 17 bases between them. The length of the CDR3 is 17 residues. CDR1 and CDR2 (germline): SGHAT, FQDESV (reference sequence). The CDR3 sequence is CASSLSSGGWVQETQYF. CDR3 nucleotide sequence: TGTGCCAGCAGCTTAAGTAGTGGCGGATGGGTCCAAGAGACCCAGTACTTC.

The chain uses TRBV5-8 and TRBJ2-7; D is possibly TRBD2 (5 bases). Trimming shortened V by 1 base and J by 8 bases, and 13 bases separated the two germline ends. This CDR3 is built from 13 residues. CDR1 and CDR2 (germline): SGHTS, YDEGEE. CDR3 DNA sequence: TGTGCCAGCAGCTTGACCCGGGAATTCAAGCAGTACTTC. This translates into CASSLTREFKQYF.

V gene TRBV25-1 combines with J gene TRBJ1-2, with TRBD1 as a possible D gene (5 bases). CDR1 MGHDK and CDR2 SYGVNS come from the germline V gene. V lost 3 bases, J lost 4 bases, and 18 bases lay in between. The CDR3 is 16 residues long. CDR3 DNA sequence: TGTGCCAGCAGTGATCCCGCTTCGCAGGGAACCTATGGCTACACCTTC. The encoded protein is CASSDPASQGTYGYTF.

The genes are TRBV11-2 and TRBJ2-5; 10 bases are a match to TRBD1. The germline CDR1 and CDR2 sequences are SGHAT and FQNNGV. Trimming cost V 2 bases and J 5 bases; bases outside gene matches: 5. The CDR3 contains 15 residues. CDR3 sequence reads: CASSLQTGGRETQYF. CDR3 bases: TGTGCCAGCAGCTTACAGACAGGGGGCAGGGAGACCCAGTACTTC.

This clone appeared a single time. This chain connects TRBV6-4 to TRBJ1-4, with 11 nucleotides matching TRBD1. The germline gives CDR1 MRHNA, CDR2 SNTAGT. V trimming: 3 bases; J trimming: 7 bases; junction bases outside the gene matches: 1. The CDR3 loop spans 14 amino acids. DNA for the CDR3: TGTGCCAGCAGTGATGGGACAGGGGGTGAAAAACTGTTTTTT. It is translated as CASSDGTGGEKLFF.

The chain couples TRBV7-2 to TRBJ2-7, with 7 bases aligning to TRBD2. CDR1 is SGHTA, CDR2 FQGNSA, per germline. The CDR3 spans 17 residues. Trimming removed 1 base from V and 2 bases from J; junction bases left unmatched: 11. The CDR3 sequence: CASSLGPPGGGAYEQYF. CDR3 coding DNA: TGTGCCAGCAGCTTAGGCCCCCCAGGTGGGGGGGCCTACGAGCAGTACTTC.

The V call is TRBV7-9, the J call TRBJ1-2, with a tentative D call TRBD1 (6 bases). Trimming stripped 3 bases from V and 5 bases from J, with 10 bases between. From germline, CDR1 is SEHNR and CDR2 FQNEAQ (reference sequence). The CDR3 is 13 residues long. This CDR3 reads CASSLGALYGYTF. CDR3 sequence (DNA): TGTGCCAGCAGCTTGGGGGCCCTTTATGGCTACACCTTC.

The chain carries TRBV28 and TRBJ1-2, with D perhaps matching TRBD1 (5 bases). The length of the CDR3 is 13 residues. Trimming cost V 4 bases and J 1 base, with 7 bases left between them. Germline-derived CDR1 and CDR2 are MDHEN and SYDVKM. In DNA, the CDR3 is TGTGCCAGCAGTTCGGGACTTAACTATGGCTACACCTTC. Protein: CASSSGLNYGYTF.

To note about this clone: One end of the junction does not line up with germline, which may come from a read error. The sample carries other DNA sequences with the same CDR3. The chain has TRBV6-5 and TRBJ1-6; D is ambiguous. This CDR3 comprises 13 residues. Germline V gives CDR1 MNHEY, CDR2 SVGAGI. CDR3: CASNQNNNSPLHF. The CDR3 DNA sequence: TGTGCCAGCAATCAGAATAATAATTCCCCCCTCCACTTT.

The rearrangement joins TRBV18 to TRBJ1-1; 7 positions match TRBD1. The germline CDR1 and CDR2 sequences are KGHSH and LQKENI. The CDR3 is 15 amino acids. Trimming removed 1 base from V and 0 bases from J; junction bases left unmatched: 2. The CDR3 here is CASSPQGAMNTEAFF. DNA of the CDR3: TGTGCCAGCTCACCACAGGGGGCCATGAACACTGAAGCTTTCTTT.

This clone was seen only once. The chain is built from TRBV2 and TRBJ2-1; 16 bases align to TRBD2. Germline V CDR1 and CDR2: SNHLY, FYNNEI. This CDR3 is 18 amino acids long. The ends lost 6 bases at V and 10 bases at J; junction bases unmatched: 15. The CDR3 sequence: CASSPWGLAGGPGGEQFF. The CDR3 DNA sequence: TGTGCCAGCAGCCCCTGGGGACTAGCGGGAGGGCCTGGAGGCGAGCAGTTCTTC.

The J gene is TRBJ1-3, the V gene TRBV5-1; 11 positions match TRBD1. Unmatched junction bases numbered 4, after V lost 2 bases and J lost 0 bases. Germline CDR1 SGHRS, CDR2 YFSETQ. The CDR3 is made up of 17 amino acids. CDR3 amino acids: CASSFRTGGLSGNTIYF. The CDR3 coding sequence is TGCGCCAGCAGCTTCCGGACAGGGGGCCTCTCTGGAAACACCATATATTTT.

V usage is TRBV9 and J usage is TRBJ1-3; D remains unclear. The CDR3 covers 15 residues. Germline CDR1 reads SGDLS; CDR2 reads YYNGEE. With 0 bases removed from V and 0 bases from J, the gap between germline ends came to 7 bases. In DNA, the CDR3 is TGTGCCAGCAGCGTAGCAGGCCTCTCTGGAAACACCATATATTTT. Protein sequence: CASSVAGLSGNTIYF.

V gene TRBV18 combines with J gene TRBJ2-5; weak D call: TRBD1 (7 bases). The germline CDR1 and CDR2 sequences are KGHSH and LQKENI. The V gene lost 2 bases and the J gene lost 4 bases, with 14 bases spanning the gap. The CDR3 runs to 15 residues. The CDR3 DNA sequence: TGTGCCAGCTCACCAACGAGGGGGCGGGGAGAGACCCAGTACTTC. Translated: CASSPTRGRGETQYF.

V is TRBV4-2 and J is TRBJ2-1, with 13 bases aligning to TRBD2. V gave up 2 bases and J gave up 2 bases; unmatched junction bases: 3. Per germline, CDR1 LGHNA and CDR2 YNFKEQ. CDR3 length: 17 residues. CDR3 protein: CASSQRGTSGTYNEQFF. CDR3 coding DNA: TGTGCCAGCAGCCAAAGGGGGACTAGCGGGACCTACAATGAGCAGTTCTTC.

The V gene is TRBV6-1, the J gene TRBJ2-1, with 10 bases lining up with TRBD1. The CDR3 is 15 residues long. Germline V gene lookup returns CDR1 MNHNS and CDR2 SASEGT. V shed 4 bases, J shed 9 bases, and the junction held 9 bases outside the gene matches. The CDR3 bases are TGTGCCAGCAGTGGAGGGGGACAGGGGAGGGGTGAGCAGTTCTTC. Amino acid sequence: CASSGGGQGRGEQFF.